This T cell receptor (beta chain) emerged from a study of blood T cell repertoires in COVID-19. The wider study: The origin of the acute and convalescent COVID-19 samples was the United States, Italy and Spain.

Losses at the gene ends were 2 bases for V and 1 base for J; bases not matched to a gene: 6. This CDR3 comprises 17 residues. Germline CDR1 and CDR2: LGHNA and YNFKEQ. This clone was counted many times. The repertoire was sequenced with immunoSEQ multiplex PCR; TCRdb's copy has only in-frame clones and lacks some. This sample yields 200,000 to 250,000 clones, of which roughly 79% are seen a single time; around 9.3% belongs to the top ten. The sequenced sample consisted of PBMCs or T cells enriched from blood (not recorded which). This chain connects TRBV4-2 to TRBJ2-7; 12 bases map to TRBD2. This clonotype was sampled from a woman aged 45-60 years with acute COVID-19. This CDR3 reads CASSQLPGTSGSYEQYF. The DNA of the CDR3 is TGTGCCAGCAGCCAATTGCCGGGGACTAGCGGGTCCTACGAGCAGTACTTC.